The T cell receptor (beta chain) described here comes from a study of cytomegalovirus exposure and HLA in healthy donors. Study summary: The study placed over 65% of its roughly 410 genotyped donors in the Caucasian-associated ancestry cluster. Points from the study as a whole: TCR beta sequences reportedly predicted most subjects' HLA-A and HLA-B alleles accurately. The later analysis indicated that the majority of CMV-associated TCR beta chains appeared HLA-restricted. Later analysis associated a missense DCLRE1C variant with TCR beta V- and J-gene trimming.

The length of the CDR3 is 14 residues. From germline, CDR1 is GTSNPN and CDR2 SVGIG (reference sequence). Trimming cost V 5 bases and J 3 bases, with 17 bases left between them. 60 Vbeta and 13 Jbeta primers were used in PCR. Using immunoSEQ multiplex PCR, the repertoire was profiled, and TCRdb retains in-frame clones only, with some absent. The sample holds tens of thousands of clones; over 65% are singletons and the top ten take 3% to 4%. About this clone itself: Its specificity is unknown.

The sequence derives from a man aged 45-65 years in good health and CMV-seronegative. The gene calls are TRBV30 and TRBJ2-7; D might be TRBD2 (6 bases). Sequenced material: PBMCs. CDR3 amino acids: CAWSYGSSDYEQYF. The CDR3 nucleotides are TGTGCCTGGTCATACGGGAGTTCGGACTACGAGCAGTACTTC.